This record concerns one TCR beta chain sequence. This clone appeared a few times. Its antigen is currently not known. The input lacks base qualities; no much larger clone sits a single base away. This entry belongs to a study of cytotoxic CD8 clonotypes in ibrutinib-treated CLL (dated by TCRdb to the early 2020s). Describing the broader study: In this cohort, around 15 patients were treatment-naive and fewer than 13 were relapsed/refractory, while roughly 18 had unmutated IGHV. Responses were partial in some 24 patients and complete in 2; after median around 65 months follow-up, some 15 stayed in remission and 12 progressed. Response samples were taken after a median of roughly 12 months on treatment, ranging from about 6 to 40 months. On average, each sample had approximately 280,000 productive templates and 100,000 or so productive rearrangements. Longitudinal samples were obtainable from about 30% of the roughly 86 participants in the trial. Cryopreserved peripheral blood mononuclear cells were collected before treatment, at response, and at either disease progression or sustained remission. Every sample from remission and from progressive disease was obtained while the patients were still on ibrutinib.

Each clonotype received, on average, around 10x coverage in deep resolution sequencing performed on a MiSeq, where the target depth lay between 1 in 1 million and 1 in 200,000 T cells. TCR beta libraries were generated with the immunoSEQ hsTCRB Kit. Regarding the original processing steps: ImmunoSEQ Data Assistant and ImmunoSEQ Analyzer were used for data analysis, and V, D and J genes were assigned according to IMGT definitions. Clonality, which ranges from 0 to 1, was calculated by subtracting the normalized Shannon entropy of productive rearrangement frequencies from one. Public clonotype analysis was restricted to overrepresented clonotypes comprising at least 0.05% of each patient's repertoire. Roughly 12 age-matched healthy donor repertoires from immuneACCESS were used as controls for clonality. The table was pulled from immuneACCESS by TCRdb, which kept in-frame rearrangements only. Such tables lose some clones; where checked, under half of the loss comes from unresolved V genes, and the rest has no known cause. V and J calls and clone size follow that table, whereas D and trimming were derived from the DNA. Recorded for this sample are about 270,000 clones; roughly 76% of them occurred a single time. Of the sample, 5.6% is held by the ten largest clones.

The sample's time point label, in plain terms: progressive disease on ibrutinib. Approximately 2 micrograms of genomic DNA were extracted from cryopreserved PBMCs for TCR beta library preparation. Longitudinal blood samples from CLL patients receiving ibrutinib monotherapy were subjected to high-throughput TCR beta sequencing. The patients were enrolled in a single-center, open-label phase 2 trial of ibrutinib monotherapy. The research as a whole found: Baseline clonality exceeded that of age-matched healthy donors and correlated strongly with circulating CD8+ T-cell counts. Sampling times were not matched between sustained-remission and progressing patients, and lymph node repertoires were not studied. Public clonotypes were rare and either contracted or stayed stable during treatment, and the rise in clonality at ibrutinib response reflected the expansion of private clonotypes. An increase in clonality was observed at ibrutinib response, with clonality remaining stable during sustained remission and falling back toward baseline at progression.

CDR1 and CDR2 are drawn from the germline V gene: MGHRA, YSYEKL. The CDR3 measures 16 amino acids from cysteine to phenylalanine. CDR3 DNA only is kept here, 48 bases in frame from base 1. The germline ends are 14 bases apart after V is trimmed by 4 bases and J by 1 base. The sample in question was PBMCs, obtained at disease progression, from a patient treated with ibrutinib. The chain is made from TRBV4-1 and TRBJ1-5; the D gene is perhaps TRBD1, on 6 matching bases. The sequence derives from a human donor with chronic lymphocytic leukemia. CDR3 loop: CASSPRTGTSNQPQHF. The bases are TGCGCCAGCAGCCCTCGAACAGGGACCAGCAATCAGCCCCAGCATTTT.